The clone carrying this T cell receptor (beta chain) was counted between two and nine times. Its matching antigen is unknown. Per germline, CDR1 KGHSH and CDR2 LQKENI. Trimming took 1 base from V and 1 from J, leaving 10 bases between them. The CDR3 totals 15 residues. Clones were sequenced by immunoSEQ multiplex PCR, and TCRdb holds only the in-frame ones, with some missing. Of some 2,500 clones detected, roughly a fifth appear once; the ten largest clones hold around a sixth. This sample was included in a study of T cells in localized non-small cell lung cancer. Study results and caveats: Adjacent lung exhibited a median of 57 among the 100 most abundant tumor clones. Longer overall survival associated with higher blood T cell density; shorter survival with higher adjacent-lung clonality.

This rearrangement joins TRBV18 to TRBJ1-1, with D perhaps TRBD1 (5 bases). The specimen was lung tumor tissue, collected before any cancer treatment. This clonotype was obtained from a woman aged 35-75 years with stage I lung adenocarcinoma. The CDR3 DNA follows: TGTGCCAGCTCACCACTAGGACAACCGAACACTGAAGCTTTCTTT. Translation gives CASSPLGQPNTEAFF.